This T cell receptor (beta chain) was sequenced in a study of glioma-infiltrating T cells. The study, taken as a whole, reports: Non-neoplastic patients had below-expected tissue-blood divergence, while all gliomas exceeded expectation. Only very few CDR3 sequences appeared in both tissue and blood.

CDR1 and CDR2 (germline): MNHNS, SASEGT. With 0 bases clipped from V and 11 bases from J, the junction kept 7 bases outside the gene matches. The CDR3 consists of 15 residues. Amplification of TCR alpha and beta CDR3 regions from RNA used iRepertoire nested multiplex PCR. TCRdb reanalysed the multiplex PCR reads using MiXCR and keeps one entry per CDR3 protein. The sample consists of about 140,000 distinct CDR3 sequences, roughly 43% of them appearing once. A remark on this clonotype: Its antigen is currently unknown.

This sequence joins TRBV6-1 and TRBJ2-5; 12 bases align to TRBD2. The sample comprised glioma tissue, nonneoplastic brain tissue, or PBMCs (not recorded which). The TCR sequence derives from a human donor with low-grade glioma or glioblastoma, undergoing nonglioma brain surgery, or in good health (not recorded which). This CDR3 is CASSEATSGSNEQYF. The CDR3 region has the DNA TGTGCCAGCAGTGAAGCGACTAGCGGGAGCAATGAGCAGTACTTC.